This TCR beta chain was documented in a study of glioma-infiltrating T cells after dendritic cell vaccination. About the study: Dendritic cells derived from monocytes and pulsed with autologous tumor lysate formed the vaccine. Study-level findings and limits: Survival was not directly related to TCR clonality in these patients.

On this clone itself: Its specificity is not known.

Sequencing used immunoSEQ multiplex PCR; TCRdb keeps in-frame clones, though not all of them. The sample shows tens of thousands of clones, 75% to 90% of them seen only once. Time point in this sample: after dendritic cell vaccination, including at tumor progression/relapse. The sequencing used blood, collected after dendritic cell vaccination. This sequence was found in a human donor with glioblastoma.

The CDR3 coding sequence is TGTGCCAGCAGTTTCCCACAGGGGTCCGCGAGGCTAGCGTACTACAATGAGCAGTTCTTC. Protein: CASSFPQGSARLAYYNEQFF. The rearrangement uses TRBV28 and TRBJ2-1; tentative D call: TRBD1 (7 bases). The CDR3 has 20 amino acids. From germline, CDR1 is MDHEN and CDR2 SYDVKM. V lost 3 bases to trimming and J lost 3 bases, with 27 bases between them.